The clone carrying this T cell receptor (beta chain) was recorded at least ten times. The antigen is undetermined. This entry is derived from a study of response to subunit inactivated influenza vaccine. TCRdb reprocessed the RT-PCR reads with MiXCR, giving one entry per CDR3 protein. This repertoire shows around 650,000 distinct CDR3 sequences, 15% to 18% found once; its top ten account for under 14%. Findings and caveats of the study: There was a suggestion from the authors that each seasonal influenza vaccination recruits few new T cells.

Germline CDR1 is LNHNV and CDR2 is YYDKDF (reference sequence). CDR3 length: 15 amino acids. V lost 0 bases to trimming and J lost 2 bases, with 8 bases between them. V and J are TRBV15 and TRBJ1-3; D possibly corresponds to TRBD1 (5 bases). The receptor's source is a man aged 50-60 years who received an inactivated influenza vaccine. Specimen: PBMCs from blood, collected 11 to 12 days after vaccination. CDR3 region: CATSRDMGAGNTIYF. In DNA form, the CDR3 reads TGTGCCACCAGCAGAGATATGGGGGCTGGAAACACCATATATTTT.